Each of the 16 T cell receptor beta chains below was sequenced from the same sample in a study of blood T cell repertoires in COVID-19 (dated by TCRdb to 2018 to 2021). Receptors were amplified or captured by the immunoSEQ multiplex PCR assay. Here the immuneACCESS table is served through TCRdb, limited to in-frame sequences with V and J called. Missing clones are a known gap in these copies; in checked studies unresolved V genes cover under half, and the rest lacks a known reason. Here the sample has around 300,000 clones; almost 90% occur a single time. The biggest ten clones account for 4% to 5.5% of the sample. Sequenced material: PBMCs or T cells enriched from blood (not recorded which). Receptor source: a woman aged 18-29 years with acute COVID-19.

The rearrangement joins TRBV29-1 to TRBJ1-1; 8 nucleotides align to TRBD1. V was pared by 6 bases and J by 1 base, with 7 bases of the junction left unmatched. This CDR3 is built from 14 residues. Germline lookup yields CDR1 SQVTM and CDR2 ANQGSEA. The CDR3 protein is CSVTADRANTEAFF. The CDR3, as DNA: TGCAGCGTCACCGCGGACAGGGCGAACACTGAAGCTTTCTTT.

The chain combines TRBV7-9 with TRBJ1-2; D unclear. Germline assignment: CDR1 SEHNR and CDR2 FQNEAQ (reference sequence). CDR3 length: 15 residues. Trimming left V 4 bases short and J 5 bases short, with 17 bases between. CDR3 amino acids: CASSSDPAGGYGYTF. In DNA, the CDR3 is TGTGCCAGCAGCTCTGACCCTGCAGGAGGGTATGGCTACACCTTC.

This clone was seen once. This sequence joins TRBV28 and TRBJ2-7; tentative D call: TRBD2 (6 bases). The length of the CDR3 is 13 residues. Trimming took off 6 bases at V and 3 bases at J, with 12 bases between the two ends. Per germline, CDR1 MDHEN and CDR2 SYDVKM. The CDR3 sequence: CASRRDSYYEQYF. CDR3 coding DNA: TGTGCCAGCAGGAGGGACTCCTACTACGAGCAGTACTTC.

The V and J genes are TRBV28 and TRBJ1-6, with D maybe TRBD1 (6 bases). V was shortened by 5 bases and J by 8 bases, with 13 bases between the two germline ends. Per germline, CDR1 MDHEN and CDR2 SYDVKM. The CDR3 is 14 residues long. In DNA, the CDR3 is TGTGCCAGCAGTCGGACTCCAGGGGATTCACCCCTCCACTTT. Translated: CASSRTPGDSPLHF.

This chain joins TRBV10-3 and TRBJ2-5; D gene unclear. From germline, CDR1 is ENHRY and CDR2 SYGVKD. V was cut by 3 bases and J by 1 base, with 9 bases left in between. The CDR3 has 14 amino acids. Here the CDR3 DNA reads TGTGCCATCAGTGAAGGCGGTCCCCAAGAGACCCAGTACTTC. Its translation: CAISEGGPQETQYF.

A single count supports this clone. The V and J genes are TRBV28 and TRBJ1-1, with D uncertain. Germline-derived CDR1 and CDR2 are MDHEN and SYDVKM. V was shortened by 6 bases and J by 4 bases, with 21 bases between the two germline ends. The CDR3 loop spans 16 amino acids. CDR3 protein: CASSRHGFSLGTEAFF. The CDR3 DNA sequence: TGTGCCAGCAGCCGACACGGATTCTCCCTTGGCACTGAAGCTTTCTTT.

The chain joins TRBV27 to TRBJ1-1; D gene unclear. V was pared by 6 bases and J by 0 bases, with 11 bases between. CDR3 size: 14 residues. The germline CDR1 and CDR2 sequences are MNHEY and SMNVEV (reference sequence). CDR3 protein: CASSPTQLNTEAFF. CDR3 sequence (DNA): TGTGCCAGCAGCCCAACACAGTTGAACACTGAAGCTTTCTTT.

The chain links TRBV19 to TRBJ1-2; TRBD1 might be the D (5 bases). The CDR3 has 13 amino acids. The ends were cut back, 5 bases at V and 4 bases at J, with 11 bases in the middle. CDR1 and CDR2 from the germline V gene are LNHDA and SQIVND (reference sequence). In DNA form, the CDR3 reads TGTGCCAGTAGTCCCGGGCAGGGCTATGGCTACACCTTC. Residues: CASSPGQGYGYTF.

The rearrangement links TRBV28 to TRBJ2-7; 7 nucleotides align to TRBD1. The length of the CDR3 is 15 residues. The germline gives CDR1 MDHEN, CDR2 SYDVKM. After removal of 7 bases from V and 7 bases from J, the junction contained 16 bases not matched to a gene. DNA for the CDR3: TGTGCCAGCAAACCCGTGACAGGGTGGGTGGGGGAGCAGTACTTC. It codes for CASKPVTGWVGEQYF.

The chain recombines TRBV5-8 with TRBJ1-2; possible D gene TRBD1, 6 bases. The CDR3 is made up of 14 amino acids. CDR1 is SGHTS, CDR2 YDEGEE, per germline. Between the trimmed V and J ends, which lost 5 bases and 8 bases, there was a span of 19 bases. CDR3 loop: CASRSGAFSAGYTF. As DNA, the CDR3 is TGTGCCAGCAGATCAGGGGCCTTCTCTGCGGGCTACACCTTC.

The chain carries TRBV10-3 and TRBJ2-7; 8 bases are shared with TRBD1. CDR3 length: 14 amino acids. Unmatched junction bases numbered 11, after V lost 10 bases and J lost 3 bases. Per germline, CDR1 ENHRY and CDR2 SYGVKD. In DNA, the CDR3 is TGTGCCACTCGAAAGGACAGGGCTGGCTACGAGCAGTACTTC. Protein product: CATRKDRAGYEQYF.

This chain joins TRBV7-9 and TRBJ1-3, with 9 bases that match TRBD1. The V and J ends lost 9 bases and 5 bases, in that order; junction bases with no gene match: 14. The CDR3 runs 16 residues. Germline CDR1 SEHNR, CDR2 FQNEAQ (reference sequence). The CDR3 spells CASTGTGTRGRNTIYF. The CDR3 DNA sequence: TGTGCCAGTACCGGGACAGGGACGAGGGGTAGAAACACCATATATTTT.

The V gene is TRBV2, the J gene TRBJ1-2, with D unclear. CDR1 and CDR2 (germline): SNHLY, FYNNEI. Trimming cost V 0 bases and J 5 bases, with 19 bases left between them. This CDR3 is built from 17 residues. The CDR3 DNA is TGTGCCAGCAGTGAAGCGCTTCGGGTTGTGGCAGCATATGGCTACACCTTC. Translated, it gives CASSEALRVVAAYGYTF.

The gene calls are TRBV5-1 and TRBJ1-2; TRBD1 agrees at 11 bases. After removal of 1 base from V and 4 bases from J, the junction contained 3 bases not matched to a gene. The CDR3 loop spans 15 amino acids. CDR1 SGHRS and CDR2 YFSETQ come from the germline V gene. CDR3 protein: CASSLSGTGGYGYTF. CDR3 sequence (DNA): TGCGCCAGCAGCTTGAGTGGGACAGGGGGCTATGGCTACACCTTC. The full variable domain, in which reference TRBV5-1 and TRBJ1-2 provide the parts outside the CDR3, is KAGVTQTPRYLIKTRGQQVTLSCSPISGHRSVSWYQQTPGQGLQFLFEYFSETQRNKGNFPGRFSGRQFSNSRSEMNVSTLELGDSALYLCASSLSGTGGYGYTFGSGTRLTVV.

The chain uses TRBV3-1 (or the pseudogene TRBV3-2) and TRBJ1-2, with TRBD1 matching 11 bases. V shed 1 base and J 1 base; nucleotides not matched to a gene: 2. CDR1 is LGHDT and CDR2 is YNNKEL in the germline V gene (reference sequence). The CDR3 has 16 residues. CDR3 bases: TGTGCCAGCAGCCAAGGGACAGGGGGCTTTAACTATGGCTACACCTTC. This encodes CASSQGTGGFNYGYTF.

This chain joins TRBV10-3 and TRBJ1-1; TRBD1 is a possible D gene (6 bases). The CDR3 runs to 13 residues. CDR1 and CDR2 (germline): ENHRY, SYGVKD. V lost 4 bases and J 6 bases, leaving 12 bases between the germline ends. The CDR3 DNA reads as TGTGCCATCAGTGCACAGGGTTTCGCTGAAGCTTTCTTT. This codes for CAISAQGFAEAFF.